This T cell receptor (beta chain) is from a study of regulatory T cells in long-lasting Graves disease. Study results and caveats: Repertoires from persistent disease leaned toward TRBV28, TRBJ1-2 and TRBJ2-5.

Investigators prepared the TCR beta libraries by applying iRepertoire HTBI primers and Arm-PCR of CDR3 regions. MiXCR, applied by TCRdb to the multiplex PCR reads, yields one record per CDR3 protein. Here the sample spans 360,000 or so distinct CDR3 sequences, 12% being singletons. CDR3 length: 13 residues. V was trimmed by 4 bases and J by 3 bases, leaving 9 bases between them. Germline V CDR1 and CDR2: SGHAT, FQDESV (reference sequence). This clonotype was counted at least ten times. The antigen remains undetermined. Time point given: newly diagnosed GD, antithyroid drugs for less than 3 months. PBMCs provided the RNA from which the TCR library was made. Graves' disease diagnoses followed American Thyroid Association guidelines. These data were likewise used in another study, on T cells in Graves' hyperthyroidism and ophthalmopathy. That source notes: An initial round of RT-PCR targeting the TCR CDR3 relied on the HTBI primer set.

Sequenced here: peripheral blood mononuclear cells (PBMCs), sampled at new diagnosis, from a patient treated with antithyroid drugs. The receptor was isolated from a young woman with Graves disease. The rearrangement joins TRBV11-1 to TRBJ1-2, with D hard to call. The CDR3 here is CASSSVGDYGYTF. DNA of the CDR3: TGTGCCAGCAGCTCCGTAGGAGACTATGGCTACACCTTC.